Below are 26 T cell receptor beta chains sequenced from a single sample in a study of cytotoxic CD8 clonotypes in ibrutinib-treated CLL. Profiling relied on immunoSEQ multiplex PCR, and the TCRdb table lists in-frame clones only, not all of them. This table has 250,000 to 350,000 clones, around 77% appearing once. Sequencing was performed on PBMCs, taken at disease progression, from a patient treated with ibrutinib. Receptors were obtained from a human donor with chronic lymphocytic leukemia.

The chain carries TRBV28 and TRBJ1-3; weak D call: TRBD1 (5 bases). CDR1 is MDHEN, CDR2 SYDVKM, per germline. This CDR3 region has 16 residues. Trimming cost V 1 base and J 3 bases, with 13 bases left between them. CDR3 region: CASSLSQGLYGNTIYF. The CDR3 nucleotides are TGTGCCAGCAGTTTATCCCAGGGACTGTATGGAAACACCATATATTTT. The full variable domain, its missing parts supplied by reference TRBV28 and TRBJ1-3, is DVKVTQSSRYLVKRTGEKVFLECVQDMDHENMFWYRQDPGLGLRLIYFSYDVKMKEKGDIPEGYSVSREKKERFSLILESASTNQTSMYLCASSLSQGLYGNTIYFGEGSWLTVV.

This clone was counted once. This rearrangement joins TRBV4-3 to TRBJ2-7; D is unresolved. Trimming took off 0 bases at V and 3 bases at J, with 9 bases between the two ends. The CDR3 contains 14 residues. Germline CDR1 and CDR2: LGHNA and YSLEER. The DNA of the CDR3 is TGCGCCAGCAGCCAAGATAGAGGTAACTACGAGCAGTACTTC. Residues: CASSQDRGNYEQYF.

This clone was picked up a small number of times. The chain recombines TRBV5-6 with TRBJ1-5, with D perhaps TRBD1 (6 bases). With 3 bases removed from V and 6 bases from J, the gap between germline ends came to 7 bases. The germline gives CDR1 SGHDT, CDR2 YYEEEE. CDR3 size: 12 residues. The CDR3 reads CASSSTGQPQHF. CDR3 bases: TGTGCCAGCAGCTCGACAGGTCAGCCCCAGCATTTT. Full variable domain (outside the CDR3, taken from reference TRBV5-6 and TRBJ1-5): DAGVTQSPTHLIKTRGQQVTLRCSPKSGHDTVSWYQQALGQGPQFIFQYYEEEERQRGNFPDRFSGHQFPNYSSELNVNALLLGDSALYLCASSSTGQPQHFGDGTRLSIL.

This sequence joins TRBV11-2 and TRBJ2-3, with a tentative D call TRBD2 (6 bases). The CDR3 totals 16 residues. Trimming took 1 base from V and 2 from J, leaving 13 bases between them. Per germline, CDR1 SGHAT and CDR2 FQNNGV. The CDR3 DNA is TGTGCCAGCAGCTTAGGCCGACTAGGTACCACAGATACGCAGTATTTT. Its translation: CASSLGRLGTTDTQYF.

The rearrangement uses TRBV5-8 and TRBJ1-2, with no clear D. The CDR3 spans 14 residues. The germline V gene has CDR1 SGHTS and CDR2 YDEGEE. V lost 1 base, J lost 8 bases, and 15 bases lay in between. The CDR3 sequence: CASSLTRGSGGYTF. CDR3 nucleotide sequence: TGTGCCAGCAGCTTGACCAGAGGAAGTGGCGGCTACACCTTC.

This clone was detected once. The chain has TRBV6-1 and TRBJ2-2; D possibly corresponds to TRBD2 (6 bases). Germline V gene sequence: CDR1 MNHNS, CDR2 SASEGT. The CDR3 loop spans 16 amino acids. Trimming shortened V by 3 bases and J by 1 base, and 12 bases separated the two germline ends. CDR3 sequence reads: CASSDPGGMNTGELFF. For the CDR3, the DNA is TGTGCCAGCAGTGACCCCGGGGGAATGAACACCGGGGAGCTGTTTTTT.

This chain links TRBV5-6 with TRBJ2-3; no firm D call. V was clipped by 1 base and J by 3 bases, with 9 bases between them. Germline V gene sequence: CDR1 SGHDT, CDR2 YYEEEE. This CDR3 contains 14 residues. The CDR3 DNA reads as TGTGCCAGCAGCTTGCTTATGAGTACAGATACGCAGTATTTT. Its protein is CASSLLMSTDTQYF.

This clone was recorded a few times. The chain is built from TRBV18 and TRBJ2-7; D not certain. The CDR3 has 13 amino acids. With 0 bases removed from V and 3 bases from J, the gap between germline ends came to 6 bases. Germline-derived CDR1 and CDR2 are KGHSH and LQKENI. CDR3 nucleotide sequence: TGTGCCAGCTCACCACCGGGATACTACGAGCAGTACTTC. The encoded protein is CASSPPGYYEQYF. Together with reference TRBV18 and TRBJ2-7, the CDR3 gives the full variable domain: NAGVMQNPRHLVRRRGQEARLRCSPMKGHSHVYWYRQLPEEGLKFMVYLQKENIIDESGMPKERFSAEFPKEGPSILRIQQVVRGDSAAYFCASSPPGYYEQYFGPGTRLTVT.

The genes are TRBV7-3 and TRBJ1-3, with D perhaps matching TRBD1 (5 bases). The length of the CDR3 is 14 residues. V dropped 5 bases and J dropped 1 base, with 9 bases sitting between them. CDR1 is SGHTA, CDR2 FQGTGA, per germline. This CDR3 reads CASSPGGSGNTIYF. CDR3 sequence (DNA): TGTGCCAGCAGCCCCGGGGGTTCTGGAAACACCATATATTTT.

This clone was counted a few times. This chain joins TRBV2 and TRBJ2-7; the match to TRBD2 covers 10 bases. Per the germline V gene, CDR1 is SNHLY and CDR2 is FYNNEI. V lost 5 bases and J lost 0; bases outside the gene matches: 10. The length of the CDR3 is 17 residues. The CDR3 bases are TGTGCCAGCAGTCTAGGACTAGCGGCCTTTACCTCCTACGAGCAGTACTTC. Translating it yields CASSLGLAAFTSYEQYF.

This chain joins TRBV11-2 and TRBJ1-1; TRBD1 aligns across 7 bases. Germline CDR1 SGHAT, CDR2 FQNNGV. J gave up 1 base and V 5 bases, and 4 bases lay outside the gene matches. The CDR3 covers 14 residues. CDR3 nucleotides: TGTGCCAGCAGCCTGCAGGGGGGGAACACTGAAGCTTTCTTT. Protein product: CASSLQGGNTEAFF.

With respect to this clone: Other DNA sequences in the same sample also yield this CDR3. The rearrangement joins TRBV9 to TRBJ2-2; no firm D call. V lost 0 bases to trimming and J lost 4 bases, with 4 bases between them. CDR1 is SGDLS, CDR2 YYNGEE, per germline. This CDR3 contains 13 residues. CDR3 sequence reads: CASSVGGTGELFF. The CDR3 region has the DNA TGTGCCAGCAGCGTAGGAGGCACCGGGGAGCTGTTTTTT. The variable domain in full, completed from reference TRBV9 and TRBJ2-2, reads DSGVTQTPKHLITATGQRVTLRCSPRSGDLSVYWYQQSLDQGLQFLIQYYNGEERAKGNILERFSAQQFPDLHSELNLSSLELGDSALYFCASSVGGTGELFFGEGSRLTVL.

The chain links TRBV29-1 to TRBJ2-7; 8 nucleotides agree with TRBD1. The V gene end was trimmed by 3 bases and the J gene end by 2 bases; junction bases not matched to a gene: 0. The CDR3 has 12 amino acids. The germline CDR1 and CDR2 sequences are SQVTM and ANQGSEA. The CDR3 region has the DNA TGCAGCGTTGAGGACAGGGCCTACGAGCAGTACTTC. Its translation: CSVEDRAYEQYF.

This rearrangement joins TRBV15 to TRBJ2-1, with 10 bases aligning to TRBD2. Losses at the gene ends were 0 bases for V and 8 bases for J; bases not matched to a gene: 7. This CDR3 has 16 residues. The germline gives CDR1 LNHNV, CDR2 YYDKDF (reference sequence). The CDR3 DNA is TGTGCCACCAGCAGAGACGGCCTAGCGGGAGTTGATGAGCAGTTCTTC. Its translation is CATSRDGLAGVDEQFF.

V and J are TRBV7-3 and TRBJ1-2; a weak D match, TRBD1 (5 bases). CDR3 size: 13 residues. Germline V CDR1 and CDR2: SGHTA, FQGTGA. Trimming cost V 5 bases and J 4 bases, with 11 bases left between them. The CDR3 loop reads CASSATGAYGYTF. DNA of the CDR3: TGTGCCAGCAGCGCTACAGGAGCCTATGGCTACACCTTC.

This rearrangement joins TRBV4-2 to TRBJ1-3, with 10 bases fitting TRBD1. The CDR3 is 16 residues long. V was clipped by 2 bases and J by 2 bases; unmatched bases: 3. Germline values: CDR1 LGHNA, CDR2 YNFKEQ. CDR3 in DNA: TGTGCCAGCAGCCAATCGACAGGGGGCGCTGGAAACACCATATATTTT. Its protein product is CASSQSTGGAGNTIYF.

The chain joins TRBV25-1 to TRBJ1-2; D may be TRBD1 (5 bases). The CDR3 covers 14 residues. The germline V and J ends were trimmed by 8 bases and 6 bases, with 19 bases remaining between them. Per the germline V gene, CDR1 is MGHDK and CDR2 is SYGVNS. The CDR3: CASRPRPGPNGYTF. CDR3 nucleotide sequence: TGTGCCAGCCGCCCGAGGCCGGGACCTAATGGCTACACCTTC.

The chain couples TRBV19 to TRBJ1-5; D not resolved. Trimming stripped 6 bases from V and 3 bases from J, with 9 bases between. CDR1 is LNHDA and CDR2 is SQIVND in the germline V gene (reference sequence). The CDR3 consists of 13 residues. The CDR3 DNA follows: TGTGCCAGTAGGGACGGATACAATCAGCCCCAGCATTTT. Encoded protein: CASRDGYNQPQHF.

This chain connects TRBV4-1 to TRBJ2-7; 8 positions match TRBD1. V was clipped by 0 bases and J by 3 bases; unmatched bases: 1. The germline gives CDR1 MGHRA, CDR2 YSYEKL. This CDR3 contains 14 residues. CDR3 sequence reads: CASSQEDRDYEQYF. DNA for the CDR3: TGCGCCAGCAGCCAAGAGGACAGGGACTACGAGCAGTACTTC.

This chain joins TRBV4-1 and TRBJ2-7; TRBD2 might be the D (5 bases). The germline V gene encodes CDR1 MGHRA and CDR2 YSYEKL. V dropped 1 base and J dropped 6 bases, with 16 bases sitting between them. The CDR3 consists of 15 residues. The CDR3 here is CASSQGDISAFEQYF. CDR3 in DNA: TGCGCCAGCAGCCAAGGGGATATTAGCGCGTTCGAGCAGTACTTC.

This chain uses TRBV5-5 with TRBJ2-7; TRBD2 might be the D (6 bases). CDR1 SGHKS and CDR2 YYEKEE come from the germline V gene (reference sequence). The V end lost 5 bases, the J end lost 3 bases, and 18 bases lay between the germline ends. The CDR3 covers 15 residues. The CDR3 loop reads CASRLNLEGYYEQYF. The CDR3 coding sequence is TGTGCCAGCAGGCTTAACCTGGAGGGCTACTACGAGCAGTACTTC.

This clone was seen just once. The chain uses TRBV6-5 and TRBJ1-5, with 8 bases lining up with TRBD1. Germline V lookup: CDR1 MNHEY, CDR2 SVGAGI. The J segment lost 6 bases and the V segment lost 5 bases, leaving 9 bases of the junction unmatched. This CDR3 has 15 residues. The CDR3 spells CASSKRQGNGQPQHF. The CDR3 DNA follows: TGTGCCAGCAGTAAGCGACAGGGGAACGGTCAGCCCCAGCATTTT.

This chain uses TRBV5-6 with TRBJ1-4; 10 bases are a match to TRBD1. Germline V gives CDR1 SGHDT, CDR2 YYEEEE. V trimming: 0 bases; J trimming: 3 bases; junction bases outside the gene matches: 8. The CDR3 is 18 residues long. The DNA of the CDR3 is TGTGCCAGCAGCTTGGCGCGACAGGGGGCGCGAGCTAATGAAAAACTGTTTTTT. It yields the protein CASSLARQGARANEKLFF.

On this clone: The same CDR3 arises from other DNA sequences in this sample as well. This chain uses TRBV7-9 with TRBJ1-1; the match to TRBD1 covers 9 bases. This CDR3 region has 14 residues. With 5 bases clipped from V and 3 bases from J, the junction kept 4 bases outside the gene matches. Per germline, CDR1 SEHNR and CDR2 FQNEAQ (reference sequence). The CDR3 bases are TGTGCCAGCAGCCTCGACAGGGGGGACACTGAAGCTTTCTTT. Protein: CASSLDRGDTEAFF.

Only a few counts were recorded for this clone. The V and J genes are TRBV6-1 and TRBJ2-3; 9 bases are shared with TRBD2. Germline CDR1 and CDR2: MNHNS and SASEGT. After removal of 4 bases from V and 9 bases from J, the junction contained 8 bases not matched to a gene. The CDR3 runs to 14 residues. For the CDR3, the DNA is TGTGCCAGCAGTGGCGGCGGGGGGGCCTGGACGCAGTATTTT. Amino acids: CASSGGGGAWTQYF.

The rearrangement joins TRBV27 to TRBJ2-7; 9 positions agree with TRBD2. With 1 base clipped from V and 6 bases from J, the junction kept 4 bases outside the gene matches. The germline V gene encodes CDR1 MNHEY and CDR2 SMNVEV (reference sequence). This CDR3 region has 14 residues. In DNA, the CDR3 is TGTGCCAGCAGTTTATATCTAGCGGGATCCGAGCAGTACTTC. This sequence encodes CASSLYLAGSEQYF.